This T cell receptor beta chain derives from a study of regulatory T cells in long-lasting Graves disease. Whole-study context: Under 3 months of antithyroid drugs had been taken by newly diagnosed Graves' patients. Broader study findings: New patients shared fewer public clonotypes (roughly 910) than persistent patients did (about 3,000).

Germline V gene data show CDR1 as DFQATT and CDR2 as SNEGSKA (reference sequence). Trimming left V 5 bases short and J 4 bases short, with 20 bases between. This CDR3 is built from 15 residues. As to time point: newly diagnosed GD, antithyroid drugs for less than 3 months. Isolated PBMC RNA provided the starting material for the TCR library. This clonotype was counted at least ten times. Antigen specificity is unknown. Both iRepertoire HTBI primers and Arm-PCR of CDR3 regions were used to build the TCR beta libraries. TCRdb used MiXCR to reprocess the multiplex PCR reads, holding one entry per CDR3 protein. The repertoire holds some 250,000 distinct CDR3 sequences, with 20% as singletons.

The sample here was peripheral blood mononuclear cells (PBMCs), taken at new diagnosis, from a patient treated with antithyroid drugs. The sequence derives from a female donor with Graves disease. The J gene is TRBJ1-2, the V gene TRBV20-1, with D uncertain. Here the CDR3 DNA reads TGCAGTGCTCCTCAAGTTGTAGGTCCCCGCTATGGCTACACCTTC. Translating gives CSAPQVVGPRYGYTF.